The clone carrying this T cell receptor beta chain was observed at least ten times. What it binds is not known. The data originate from a study of metastatic and nonmetastatic thyroid tumors. Study overall: A comparison of repertoires was made across blood and tumor or nodule tissue from malignant and benign thyroid patients. Findings and limits, study-wide: Across blood and tumor, TCR beta diversity in malignant thyroid tumors was reportedly significantly higher than in benign nodules.

As handled by the study authors: Variation in CDR3 across clinicopathological groups served as the basis for constructing a distant-metastasis classifier in papillary thyroid cancer. TCRdb redid the clone calls on the PCR reads using MiXCR. TCRdb, not the authors, supplied the V and J calls. Of about 23,000 clones in the sample, about 20% were seen once. All patients were treatment-naive before thyroid surgery. Germline CDR1 and CDR2: MNHEY and SMNVEV (reference sequence). The length of the CDR3 is 14 residues. The ends were cut back, 5 bases at V and 9 bases at J, with 17 bases in the middle. This chain uses TRBV27 with TRBJ2-4; D call uncertain. Material: blood. The source of this sequence is a female donor with papillary thyroid cancer or a benign thyroid nodule (not recorded which). Some clones in this sample may be carry-over from other donors' samples. This chain's CDR3 is CASSPIPDVTIQYF. The CDR3 DNA follows: TGTGCCAGCAGTCCAATCCCGGACGTGACCATTCAGTACTTC.